This T cell receptor (beta chain) was identified in a study of T cells after yellow fever vaccination. Study results and caveats: Weaker in magnitude, the secondary response showed a faster peak on day 5 versus 15. Some clonotypes were seen in both the CD4 and the CD8 compartments. These made up a small share and likely arose from convergent recombination. Most primary-vaccination clones reappeared after the booster (approximately 97% CD4, about 88% CD8).

They built TCR cDNA with 5'RACE template switching, a step that put in a universal primer site and UMIs. TCRdb ran MiXCR on the 5' RACE reads and lists one entry per CDR3 protein. The sample consists of a few hundred thousand distinct CDR3 sequences, 11% of them appearing once. Comments on this clonotype: No antigen is known for it.

This TCR was recovered from a man between 18 and 35 years old who received the YFV17D yellow fever vaccine. The sequences come from PBMCs, collected on the day of the first yellow fever vaccination.

In nucleotides, the CDR3 is TGTGCCAGCAGCGTAGGAGGTACGAACACTGAAGCTTTCTTT. Translating gives CASSVGGTNTEAFF. The genes are TRBV9 and TRBJ1-1; no clear D gene. CDR1 SGDLS and CDR2 YYNGEE come from the germline V gene. This CDR3 comprises 14 residues. V was pared by 0 bases and J by 1 base, with 7 bases between.